A single sample is the source of the 20 T cell receptor beta chains below, sequenced in a study of OX40 agonist ivuxolimab in advanced cancers. The table came from immunoSEQ multiplex PCR; TCRdb's copy has only in-frame clones and leaves some out. The table lists 40,000 to 55,000 clones, approximately 88% of them singletons. The input for sequencing was CD4+ or CD8+ T cells sorted from blood, taken in a trial of the OX40 agonist ivuxolimab. These receptor sequences come from an adult with an advanced solid tumor such as melanoma, head and neck, liver or kidney cancer.

V is TRBV7-3 and J is TRBJ2-5; D perhaps matches TRBD2 (6 bases). CDR1 is SGHTA, CDR2 FQGTGA, per germline. This CDR3 comprises 15 residues. V lost 2 bases to trimming and J lost 2 bases, with 12 bases between them. CDR3 loop: CASSLGGAQQETQYF. In DNA, the CDR3 is TGTGCCAGCAGCTTAGGAGGGGCTCAACAAGAGACCCAGTACTTC.

This clone was picked up a small number of times. The genes are TRBV19 and TRBJ1-6; 7 positions agree with TRBD1. The CDR3 is made up of 14 amino acids. V trimming: 4 bases; J trimming: 11 bases; junction bases outside the gene matches: 8. The germline CDR1 and CDR2 sequences are LNHDA and SQIVND (reference sequence). DNA for the CDR3: TGTGCCAGTAGTACGCCTTCGACAGGGACACCCCTCCACTTT. It yields the protein CASSTPSTGTPLHF.

Only one count was recorded for this clone. The chain has TRBV7-3 and TRBJ2-7; D is unresolved. This CDR3 comprises 13 residues. Trimming left V 1 base short and J 3 bases short, with 7 bases between. Germline V gene sequence: CDR1 SGHTA, CDR2 FQGTGA. The CDR3 DNA is TGTGCCAGCAGCTTAAACCCAAACTACGAGCAGTACTTC. This encodes CASSLNPNYEQYF.

V usage is TRBV13 and J usage is TRBJ2-7, with D possibly being TRBD2 (5 bases). The V end was cut by 9 bases, the J end by 4 bases, with 13 bases between. Germline V CDR1 and CDR2: PRHDT, FYEKMQ (reference sequence). CDR3 length: 12 amino acids. Here the CDR3 DNA reads TGTGCCAGTGGTGGGAGCTCGTACGAGCAGTACTTC. This sequence encodes CASGGSSYEQYF.

The chain is built from TRBV9 and TRBJ2-7, with 7 bases aligning to TRBD1. Per the germline V gene, CDR1 is SGDLS and CDR2 is YYNGEE. The CDR3 runs 14 residues. Unmatched junction bases numbered 3, after V lost 0 bases and J lost 3 bases. The CDR3 spells CASSVAPGGYEQYF. The CDR3 DNA is TGTGCCAGCAGCGTAGCCCCAGGGGGCTACGAGCAGTACTTC.

Only a few counts were recorded for this clone. The chain uses TRBV6-6 and TRBJ2-7; D uncertain. V gave up 0 bases and J gave up 6 bases, with 15 bases separating them. CDR3 length: 15 amino acids. Germline-derived CDR1 and CDR2 are MNHNY and SVGAGI (reference sequence). The CDR3 bases are TGTGCCAGCAGTTACTCCGCTAGTCCAATACGCGAGCAGTACTTC. This translates into CASSYSASPIREQYF.

The chain is built from TRBV5-1 and TRBJ1-2; 8 bases match TRBD1. CDR1 and CDR2 from the germline V gene are SGHRS and YFSETQ. The CDR3 is 14 amino acids. V shed 4 bases and J 7 bases; nucleotides not matched to a gene: 9. The CDR3 sequence is CASSDGQGDGGYTF. CDR3 nucleotide sequence: TGCGCCAGCAGCGACGGACAGGGAGACGGTGGCTACACCTTC.

This chain links TRBV7-9 with TRBJ2-3; unclear D gene. Germline assignment: CDR1 SEHNR and CDR2 FQNEAQ (reference sequence). V dropped 5 bases and J dropped 9 bases, with 21 bases sitting between them. CDR3 size: 15 residues. The CDR3 spells CASSPVDSVGSTQYF. The CDR3 nucleotides read TGTGCCAGCAGCCCAGTCGACTCCGTTGGATCAACGCAGTATTTT. The entire variable domain, with the rest obtained from reference TRBV7-9 and TRBJ2-3, is as follows: DTGVSQNPRHKITKRGQNVTFRCDPISEHNRLYWYRQTLGQGPEFLTYFQNEAQLEKSRLLSDRFSAERPKGSFSTLEIQRTEQGDSAMYLCASSPVDSVGSTQYFGPGTRLTVL.

V gene TRBV5-1 combines with J gene TRBJ1-2; D possibly corresponds to TRBD1 (5 bases). Germline lookup yields CDR1 SGHRS and CDR2 YFSETQ. V gave up 4 bases and J gave up 0 bases, with 10 bases separating them. The length of the CDR3 is 14 residues. The CDR3 DNA reads as TGCGCCAGCAGCCCGGACATAGCTAACTATGGCTACACCTTC. Its protein product is CASSPDIANYGYTF. Looking up the rest from reference TRBV5-1 and TRBJ1-2 gives the full variable domain: KAGVTQTPRYLIKTRGQQVTLSCSPISGHRSVSWYQQTPGQGLQFLFEYFSETQRNKGNFPGRFSGRQFSNSRSEMNVSTLELGDSALYLCASSPDIANYGYTFGSGTRLTVV.

The V and J genes are TRBV9 and TRBJ2-1; 12 nucleotides line up with TRBD2. The J segment lost 5 bases and the V segment lost 7 bases, leaving 7 bases of the junction unmatched. CDR3 length: 15 residues. Looked up from germline, CDR1 is SGDLS and CDR2 is YYNGEE. In DNA, the CDR3 is TGTGCCAGCGCGACTAGCGGGAGAGGTGACAATGAGCAGTTCTTC. Protein product: CASATSGRGDNEQFF.

The J gene is TRBJ2-5, the V gene TRBV4-3; 7 bases are shared with TRBD1. CDR3 length: 15 amino acids. Germline loops: CDR1 LGHNA, CDR2 YSLEER. The J segment lost 2 bases and the V segment lost 1 base, leaving 4 bases of the junction unmatched. Here the CDR3 reads CASSQGTGLQETQYF. In nucleotides, the CDR3 is TGCGCCAGCAGCCAAGGGACAGGACTGCAAGAGACCCAGTACTTC.

The J gene is TRBJ1-1, the V gene TRBV11-3; D is unclear. V was pared by 3 bases and J by 5 bases, with 16 bases between. Germline V lookup: CDR1 SGHNT, CDR2 YENEEA. The CDR3 consists of 15 residues. The CDR3 loop reads CASSFQSYTRTEAFF. The CDR3 DNA is TGTGCCAGCAGCTTTCAATCGTATACGAGAACTGAAGCTTTCTTT.

This clone was seen once. CDR3 in DNA: TGTGCCAGCAGCTTAGTTTCAGGGGGCGTCACTGAAGCTTTCTTT. This sequence encodes CASSLVSGGVTEAFF. The gene calls are TRBV11-3 and TRBJ1-1; 8 nucleotides line up with TRBD1. This CDR3 is built from 15 residues. The V and J ends lost 1 base and 4 bases, in that order; junction bases with no gene match: 5. CDR1 SGHNT and CDR2 YENEEA come from the germline V gene.

This clone was counted between two and nine times. This sequence joins TRBV9 and TRBJ2-5; 8 bases map to TRBD1. V was clipped by 0 bases and J by 0 bases; unmatched bases: 1. The CDR3 is 15 amino acids. Germline CDR1 SGDLS, CDR2 YYNGEE. Here the CDR3 DNA reads TGTGCCAGCAGCGTAGGGGGACAGGACCAAGAGACCCAGTACTTC. As protein: CASSVGGQDQETQYF.

V usage is TRBV10-3 and J usage is TRBJ1-2; tentatively, D is TRBD1 (6 bases). CDR3 length: 14 amino acids. Germline V gene sequence: CDR1 ENHRY, CDR2 SYGVKD. Trimming left V 4 bases short and J 4 bases short, with 13 bases between. CDR3 bases: TGTGCCATCAGTGGAGGGGGAGAGGGCTATGGCTACACCTTC. Encoded protein: CAISGGGEGYGYTF.

CDR3 amino acids: CASSAVPVIWDTQYF. The DNA for the CDR3 is TGTGCCAGCAGCGCCGTCCCCGTTATTTGGGATACGCAGTATTTT. The chain recombines TRBV9 with TRBJ2-3; unclear D gene. V was trimmed by 3 bases and J by 6 bases, leaving 17 bases between them. The CDR3 spans 15 residues. The germline V gene encodes CDR1 SGDLS and CDR2 YYNGEE.

This clone was detected only a few times. V gene TRBV28 combines with J gene TRBJ2-7, with D possibly being TRBD1 (6 bases). Trimming removed 5 bases from V and 1 base from J, with 6 bases in between. In germline, CDR1 is MDHEN, CDR2 SYDVKM. CDR3 size: 12 residues. The CDR3 DNA sequence: TGTGCCAGCAGTACAGGGTCCTACGAGCAGTACTTC. Its translation is CASSTGSYEQYF. The variable domain in full, completed from reference TRBV28 and TRBJ2-7, reads DVKVTQSSRYLVKRTGEKVFLECVQDMDHENMFWYRQDPGLGLRLIYFSYDVKMKEKGDIPEGYSVSREKKERFSLILESASTNQTSMYLCASSTGSYEQYFGPGTRLTVT.

Concerning this clone: The same CDR3 is also encoded by other DNA sequences in this sample. The chain couples TRBV15 to TRBJ2-1, with D perhaps matching TRBD2 (7 bases). CDR1 LNHNV and CDR2 YYDKDF come from the germline V gene (reference sequence). V lost 0 bases, J lost 5 bases, and 11 bases lay in between. There are 15 residues in the CDR3. CDR3 DNA: TGTGCCACCAGCAGAGAGCGGGGGCGTAACAATGAGCAGTTCTTC. This encodes CATSRERGRNNEQFF.

This clone was recorded only once. For the CDR3, the DNA is TGTGCCAGTAGTATTCGAGGGGAACTCTTTAACAATGAGCAGTTCTTC. Its protein product is CASSIRGELFNNEQFF. This chain uses TRBV19 with TRBJ2-1; perhaps D is TRBD1 or TRBD2 (5 bases each). Germline CDR1 and CDR2: LNHDA and SQIVND (reference sequence). V was trimmed by 3 bases and J by 5 bases, leaving 17 bases between them. The CDR3 has 16 residues.

Note on this clone: Sequence at one end of the junction differs from germline and may be a read error. This sample also contains other DNA sequences that code for the same CDR3. The V call is TRBV7-2, the J call TRBJ1-5; maybe TRBD1 (5 bases). CDR1 SGHTA and CDR2 FQGNSA come from the germline V gene. This CDR3 has 17 residues. As DNA, the CDR3 is TGTGCCAGCAGCTTAGTAGGGGCCGATTTTAGCAACCAGCCCCAGCATTTT. Translated: CASSLVGADFSNQPQHF. Full variable domain (outside the CDR3, taken from reference TRBV7-2 and TRBJ1-5): GAGVSQSPSNKVTEKGKDVELRCDPISGHTALYWYRQSLGQGLEFLIYFQGNSAPDKSGLPSDRFSAERTGGSVSTLTIQRTQQEDSAVYLCASSLVGADFSNQPQHFGDGTRLSIL.